The 2 T cell receptor beta chains presented below share a single source sample, sequenced in a study of CD8+ T cells in alopecia areata. Documented treatment: oral pan-JAK inhibitor, 5-10 mg twice daily. Sequencing relied on a cDNA template that was reverse transcribed from extracted RNA. Measured with immunoSEQ multiplex PCR; TCRdb has only the in-frame clones, and not every one. Of about 170,000 clones detected, 50% to 75% appear once; the ten largest clones hold roughly 17%. The material sequenced was CD4+ T cells sorted from blood, taken at approximately week 60, from a patient treated with tofacitinib. All receptors derive from a human donor with alopecia areata.

This clone was counted between two and nine times. The V and J genes are TRBV5-6 and TRBJ1-2; 7 bases map to TRBD1. The germline V gene has CDR1 SGHDT and CDR2 YYEEEE. The V gene end was trimmed by 0 bases and the J gene end by 2 bases; junction bases not matched to a gene: 1. The CDR3 runs to 14 residues. DNA of the CDR3: TGTGCCAGCAGCTTGGTGGGACAGAACTATGGCTACACCTTC. Translated: CASSLVGQNYGYTF.

V and J are TRBV30 and TRBJ2-4, with D hard to call. This CDR3 spans 13 amino acids. Trimming stripped 2 bases from V and 1 base from J, with 6 bases between. Germline V lookup: CDR1 GTSNPN, CDR2 SVGIG (reference sequence). The CDR3 DNA sequence: TGTGCCTGGAGTTTGGGGGCCAAAAACATTCAGTACTTC. Translating it yields CAWSLGAKNIQYF.